This is a list of T cell receptor beta chains from one sample in a study of shared clonotypes between healthy human individuals. Here immunoSEQ multiplex PCR was the method, and the copy in TCRdb shows in-frame clones only, minus some. The table shows more than 2 million clones, with approximately 95% occurring only once. Input material: naive CD4+ T cells sorted from blood. The receptors here all came from a man between 18 and 29 years old in good health. Both conserved end residues are part of each CDR3. The D gene is left open where the match is weak. Only some rows state a clone size, as once, few, many or a class for expanded clones.

j_call v_call d_call clone_size cdr3_nt cdr3_aa
TRBJ2-2 TRBV13 - - TGTGCCAGCAGCGAAAACCAACTGGGGGAGCTGTTTTTT CASSENQLGELFF
TRBJ2-1 TRBV12-5 TRBD2 once TGTGCTAGTGGTTTCGGAGCGGGAGGCCCGAGGAATGAGCAGTTCTTC CASGFGAGGPRNEQFF
TRBJ1-6 TRBV20-1 - - TGCAGTGCCGGTCTGATGGGGGGGCTCTACTTT CSAGLMGGLYF
TRBJ2-7 TRBV7-2 - - TGTGCCAGCAGCCAAGATAGCGGTCCCTTCTCCTACGAGCAGTACTTC CASSQDSGPFSYEQYF
TRBJ1-1 TRBV7-9 - - TGTGCCAGCAGTTTGGCCGGGTCTACGAACACTGAAGCTTTCTTT CASSLAGSTNTEAFF
TRBJ1-1 TRBV27 - - TGTGCCAGCAGTTTGGTTTGGACTCCAGGCTACGAAGCTTTCTTT CASSLVWTPGYEAFF
TRBJ2-1 TRBV18 TRBD2 once TGTGCCAGCTCACCACCCCGACTAGCGGGTTCCTACAATGAGCAGTTCTTC CASSPPRLAGSYNEQFF
TRBJ1-4 TRBV18 TRBD1 - TGTGCCAGCTCGCAGGGGGCGCGGGATGAAAAACTGTTTTTT CASSQGARDEKLFF
TRBJ1-3 TRBV6-1 - - TGTGCCAGCAGAGGCAGGGGTTATGGAAACACCATATATTTT CASRGRGYGNTIYF
TRBJ2-7 TRBV5-8 - - TGTGCCAGCAGCTTGGGCCGACAGTACGAGCAGTACTTC CASSLGRQYEQYF
TRBJ1-2 TRBV5-4 TRBD1 - TGTGCCAGCAGCTTGTGGGGCAGGGGGAACTATGGCTACACCTTC CASSLWGRGNYGYTF
TRBJ2-3 TRBV27 TRBD2 - TGTGCCAGCAGTTTTTTCAGCGGGAAAGTCGCCCATACGCAGTATTTT CASSFFSGKVAHTQYF
TRBJ2-2 TRBV4-3 - - TGCGCCAGCAGCCGAGGAGGGAACACCGGGGAGCTGTTTTTT CASSRGGNTGELFF
TRBJ1-2 TRBV19 TRBD1 - TGTGCCAGTAGTACTGGGACAGTTTACTATGGCTACACCTTC CASSTGTVYYGYTF
TRBJ1-6 TRBV5-1 - - TGCGCCAGCAGCTCTGCAGGGTTCTCCTATAATTCACCCCTCCACTTT CASSSAGFSYNSPLHF
TRBJ1-2 TRBV6-1 - - TGTGCCAGCATTTTAGGTTCAGTCCCAGGTGGCTACACCTTC CASILGSVPGGYTF
TRBJ2-2 TRBV6-1 TRBD2 - TGTGCCAGCACCATAGCGGGAGGTGTCACCGGGGAGCTGTTTTTT CASTIAGGVTGELFF
TRBJ2-1 TRBV5-1 - once TGCGCCAGCAGCTTGGTTTTTTCAGGGTCCTACAATGAGCAGTTCTTC CASSLVFSGSYNEQFF
TRBJ1-1 TRBV4-1 - - TGCGCCAGCAGCCACATAGCGACGGGAGCTTTCTTT CASSHIATGAFF
TRBJ1-2 TRBV12-5 - - TGTGCTAGTGGTTTGGTACTTGGGGCTGGCTACACCTTC CASGLVLGAGYTF
TRBJ2-2 TRBV9 - - TGTGCCAGCAGAGACGGACGGACTACCACCGGGGAGCTGTTTTTT CASRDGRTTTGELFF
TRBJ1-4 TRBV5-1 - - TGCGCCAGCAGCTTGGCCCCTACAGACAATAATGAAAAACTGTTTTTT CASSLAPTDNNEKLFF
TRBJ2-5 TRBV30 TRBD1 - TGTGCCTGGACCTGGGGACAGTCCAAATTTCAAGAGACCCAGTACTTC CAWTWGQSKFQETQYF
TRBJ1-1 TRBV5-1 - few TGCGCCAGCAGCTTGGGACTTTTGAACACTGAAGCTTTCTTT CASSLGLLNTEAFF
TRBJ1-6 TRBV9 - once TGTGCCAGCAGCGTAGCTGAGCATAATTCACCCCTCCACTTT CASSVAEHNSPLHF
TRBJ2-1 TRBV6-5 - - TGTGCCAGCACCCGATCGGGCAGGAGCTACAATGAGCAGTTCTTC CASTRSGRSYNEQFF
TRBJ2-7 TRBV6-4 TRBD2 - TGTGCCAGCAGTGACCAACCGGGGGGGGCGTACGAGCAGTACTTC CASSDQPGGAYEQYF
TRBJ2-1 TRBV4-1 - - TGCGCCAGCAGCCAAGAAGGCCCCGGCAATGAGCAGTTCTTC CASSQEGPGNEQFF
TRBJ2-1 TRBV5-1 - few TGCGCCAGCAGCTTTAGCAATGAGCAGTTCTTC CASSFSNEQFF
TRBJ1-2 TRBV5-4 - - TGTGCCAGCAGCGCCCCTGGGGTCTATGGCTACACCTTC CASSAPGVYGYTF
TRBJ2-7 TRBV7-2 TRBD1 - TGTGCCAGCAGCGTTGACAGGGCCCGACAGGGGCAGTACTTC CASSVDRARQGQYF
TRBJ2-2 TRBV10-3 - - TGTGCCATCAGTGGCAGGAACACCGGGGAGCTGTTTTTT CAISGRNTGELFF
TRBJ2-6 TRBV5-1 - - TGCGCCAGCAGCTTGGGCCCAGGAACGGGTTCTGGGGCCAACGTCCTGACTTTC CASSLGPGTGSGANVLTF
TRBJ2-1 TRBV7-2 TRBD2 - TGTGCCAGCAGCCCCCCGTCTCCGGGACTAGCGGAGCAGTTCTTC CASSPPSPGLAEQFF
TRBJ2-7 TRBV15 - once TGTGCCACCAGCAGAGATTCTTTTCAGTACTTC CATSRDSFQYF
TRBJ2-1 TRBV2 - - TGTGCCAGCAGCCAAACCGTACAGGGTAACTATGAGCAGTTCTTC CASSQTVQGNYEQFF
TRBJ2-5 TRBV2 TRBD2 - TGTGCCAGCAAGGGCGGGGGTACAGAGACCCAGTACTTC CASKGGGTETQYF
TRBJ2-5 TRBV10-3 - - TGTGCCATCACCCCGGGAGCTAGCAGCGGGGAGACCCAGTACTTC CAITPGASSGETQYF
TRBJ2-5 TRBV27 - - TGTGCCAGCAGTTCCTACGGGCCGGGGGAGACCCAGTACTTC CASSSYGPGETQYF
TRBJ1-1 TRBV10-2 - - TGCGCCAGCAGTGAAGGGGGAACGAACACTGAAGCTTTCTTT CASSEGGTNTEAFF